The present T cell receptor beta chain was sequenced within a study of T cell repertoires in cytomegalovirus infection. The CDR3 has 15 amino acids. Germline lookup yields CDR1 SGHTA and CDR2 FQGNSA. With 5 bases clipped from V and 3 bases from J, the junction kept 8 bases outside the gene matches. MiXCR was run by TCRdb on the reads, yielding one entry per CDR3 protein. The sample shows a few hundred thousand distinct CDR3 sequences, about 25% of them seen only once. This clonotype appeared once. This receptor was identified in a human donor in good health (CMV status not recorded). Some clones in this sample may be carry-over from other donors' samples. Input material: PBMCs. J is TRBJ2-3 and V is TRBV7-2, with 7 bases matching TRBD2. CDR3 coding DNA: TGTGCCAGCAGCCCTGGGGGGGAGTTGACAGATACGCAGTATTTT. Its translation: CASSPGGELTDTQYF.